This T cell receptor beta chain was captured in a study of metastatic and nonmetastatic thyroid tumors. The overall study: Repertoire comparisons spanned blood and tumor or nodule tissue from malignant and benign thyroid patients.

In the authors' workflow: To classify distant metastasis in papillary thyroid cancer, a model was built from CDR3 differences across clinicopathological groups. TCRdb redid the clone calls on the PCR reads using MiXCR. TCRdb's processing, not the authors', yielded these V and J calls. The table lists over 20,000 clones, 20% of them singletons, with about 26% in the top ten. CDR1 is MNHEY and CDR2 is SMNVEV in the germline V gene (reference sequence). CDR3 length equals 12 residues. J lost 5 bases, V lost 6 bases, and 2 bases had no gene match. Nobody among the patients had been given any treatment before thyroid surgery.

The chain couples TRBV27 to TRBJ1-1; 8 bases agree with TRBD1. This clonotype originated in a female donor with papillary thyroid cancer or a benign thyroid nodule (not recorded which). Some clones in this sample may be carry-over from other donors' samples. Source material: blood. CDR3 coding DNA: TGTGCCAGCAGCGGACAGGGTACTGAAGCTTTCTTT. Residues: CASSGQGTEAFF.